Described below is a single TCR beta chain sequence and its context. The data derive from a study of cytomegalovirus exposure and HLA in healthy donors. PCR employed 60 Vbeta and 13 Jbeta primers. Generated by immunoSEQ multiplex PCR, the TCRdb table keeps only in-frame clones and is missing some. The repertoire holds 130,000 to 150,000 clones, with around 77% as singletons. Germline CDR1 is SGHVS and CDR2 is FNYEAQ. This CDR3 has 15 amino acids. V was clipped by 2 bases and J by 3 bases; unmatched bases: 4. The sequencing sample was made of PBMCs. The TCR comes from a man aged 18 to 35 in good health and CMV-seronegative. This rearrangement joins TRBV7-6 to TRBJ2-7; TRBD1 matches at 10 bases. The CDR3 DNA is TGTGCCAGCAGCTTAACCGGGACAGGGGACTACGAGCAGTACTTC. Translation: CASSLTGTGDYEQYF.